The next 10 T cell receptor beta chains were all read from a single sample in a study of T cell responses to AZD1222 COVID-19 vaccine. Using immunoSEQ multiplex PCR, the repertoire was profiled, and TCRdb retains in-frame clones only, with some absent. Altogether tens of thousands of clones are present, over 85% being singletons, with the ten largest covering around 4%. The sequenced sample was peripheral blood, obtained on day 0 of AZD1222 vaccination. Receptors were obtained from an adult in good health.

V gene TRBV30 combines with J gene TRBJ2-2; TRBD1 matches at 7 bases. Unmatched junction bases numbered 2, after V lost 5 bases and J lost 5 bases. The CDR3 has 12 amino acids. The V gene's germline CDR1 is GTSNPN and CDR2 SVGIG (reference sequence). The CDR3 is CAWAQGTGELFF. The DNA of the CDR3 is TGTGCCTGGGCACAGGGGACCGGGGAGCTGTTTTTT.

V and J are TRBV30 and TRBJ1-1; D is uncertain. The CDR3 totals 15 residues. Trimming took 2 bases from V and 0 from J, leaving 13 bases between them. The germline V gene encodes CDR1 GTSNPN and CDR2 SVGIG (reference sequence). DNA for the CDR3: TGTGCCTGGAGTTCCCGGAGGGCTATGAACACTGAAGCTTTCTTT. Its protein product is CAWSSRRAMNTEAFF.

The CDR3 bases are TGTGCCAGCAGCAGTAGCCGGGACAGGGGGGACTATGAGCAGTTCTTC. This codes for CASSSSRDRGDYEQFF. V usage is TRBV7-2 and J usage is TRBJ2-1; 11 nucleotides agree with TRBD1. Germline CDR1 and CDR2: SGHTA and FQGNSA. The CDR3 contains 16 residues. V trimming: 5 bases; J trimming: 8 bases; junction bases outside the gene matches: 11.

This clone was recorded only once. This rearrangement joins TRBV3-1 (or the pseudogene TRBV3-2) to TRBJ1-5; D is uncertain. V was pared by 1 base and J by 4 bases, with 8 bases between. The CDR3 totals 14 residues. Germline CDR1 is LGHDT and CDR2 is YNNKEL (reference sequence). CDR3 in DNA: TGTGCCAGCAGCCAAGCCCCCACTAATCAGCCCCAGCATTTT. Amino acid sequence: CASSQAPTNQPQHF.

This chain connects TRBV11-1 to TRBJ2-2; D perhaps matches TRBD2 (5 bases). This CDR3 spans 15 amino acids. Per the germline V gene, CDR1 is SGHAT and CDR2 is FQDESV (reference sequence). Trimming removed 2 bases from V and 1 base from J, with 8 bases in between. The CDR3 here is CASSLSAVNTGELFF. The CDR3 DNA reads TGTGCCAGCAGCTTATCAGCGGTGAACACCGGGGAGCTGTTTTTT.

The chain carries TRBV4-1 and TRBJ2-7; TRBD2 agrees at 16 bases. V was pared by 1 base and J by 2 bases, with 5 bases of the junction left unmatched. The CDR3 sequence is 18 residues long. Per germline, CDR1 MGHRA and CDR2 YSYEKL. In DNA, the CDR3 is TGCGCCAGCAGCCAAGTCCACGGGACTAGCGGGAGGGCCTACGAGCAGTACTTC. It yields the protein CASSQVHGTSGRAYEQYF.

This rearrangement joins TRBV6-2 or TRBV6-3 to TRBJ1-5; 11 bases align to TRBD1. Germline CDR1 MNHEY, CDR2 SVGEGT. This CDR3 is built from 15 residues. J was trimmed by 7 bases and V by 4 bases; bases with no gene match: 6. The CDR3 coding sequence is TGTGCCAGCAGTTGGGACAGGGGGTGGACGCAGCCCCAGCATTTT. Translation gives CASSWDRGWTQPQHF.

V and J are TRBV19 and TRBJ1-5, with 8 nucleotides matching TRBD1. The CDR3 loop spans 14 amino acids. CDR1 and CDR2 (germline): LNHDA, SQIVND (reference sequence). Trimming at V came to 5 bases and at J to 7 bases, leaving 7 bases not matched to a gene. CDR3 protein: CASSPQQGGQPQHF. The CDR3 DNA sequence: TGTGCCAGTAGTCCCCAACAGGGGGGGCAGCCCCAGCATTTT.

The rearrangement joins TRBV6-5 to TRBJ2-3; TRBD1 aligns across 8 bases. Trimming at V came to 6 bases and at J to 2 bases, leaving 1 base not matched to a gene. In germline, CDR1 is MNHEY, CDR2 SVGAGI. CDR3 size: 13 residues. The CDR3 reads CASRGQATDTQYF. For the CDR3, the DNA is TGTGCCAGCAGGGGACAGGCCACAGATACGCAGTATTTT.

J is TRBJ2-7 and V is TRBV6-5, with TRBD1 as a possible D gene (6 bases). CDR1 is MNHEY, CDR2 SVGAGI, per germline. Trimming cost V 6 bases and J 2 bases, with 11 bases left between them. The CDR3 runs to 13 residues. The CDR3 protein is CASRRGRPYEQYF. In nucleotides, the CDR3 is TGTGCCAGCAGGAGGGGGAGACCCTACGAGCAGTACTTC.